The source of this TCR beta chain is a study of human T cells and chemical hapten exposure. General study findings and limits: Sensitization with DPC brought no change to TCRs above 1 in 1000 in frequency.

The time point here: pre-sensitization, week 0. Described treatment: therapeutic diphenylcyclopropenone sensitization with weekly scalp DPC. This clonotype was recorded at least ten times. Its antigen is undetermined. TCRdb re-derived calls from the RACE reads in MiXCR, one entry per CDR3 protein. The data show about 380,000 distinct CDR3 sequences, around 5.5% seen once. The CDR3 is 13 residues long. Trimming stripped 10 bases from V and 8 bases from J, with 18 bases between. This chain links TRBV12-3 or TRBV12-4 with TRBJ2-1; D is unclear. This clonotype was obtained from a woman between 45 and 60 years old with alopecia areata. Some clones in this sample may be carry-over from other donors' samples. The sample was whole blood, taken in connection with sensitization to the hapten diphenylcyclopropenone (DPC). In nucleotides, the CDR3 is TGTGCCAATGCCCCGCAGGCCCGGGATGAGCAGTTCTTC. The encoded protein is CANAPQARDEQFF.